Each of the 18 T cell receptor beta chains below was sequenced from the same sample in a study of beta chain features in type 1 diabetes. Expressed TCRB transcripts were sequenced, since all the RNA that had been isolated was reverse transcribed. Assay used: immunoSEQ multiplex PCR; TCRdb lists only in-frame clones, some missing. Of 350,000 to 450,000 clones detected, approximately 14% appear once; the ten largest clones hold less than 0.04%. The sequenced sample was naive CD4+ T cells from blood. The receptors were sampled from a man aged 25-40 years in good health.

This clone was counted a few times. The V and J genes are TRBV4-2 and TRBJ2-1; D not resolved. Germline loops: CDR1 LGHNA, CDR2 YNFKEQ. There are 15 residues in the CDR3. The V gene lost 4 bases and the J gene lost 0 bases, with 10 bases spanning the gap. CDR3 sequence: CASSPEWSSYNEQFF. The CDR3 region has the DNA TGTGCCAGCAGCCCAGAATGGAGCTCCTACAATGAGCAGTTCTTC.

The DNA of the CDR3 is TGCGCCAGCAGCCCGGGACAAATGAACACTGAAGCTTTCTTT. Translation: CASSPGQMNTEAFF. The chain uses TRBV5-1 and TRBJ1-1; TRBD1 might be the D (6 bases). The CDR3 contains 14 residues. Germline CDR1 and CDR2: SGHRS and YFSETQ. V lost 4 bases to trimming and J lost 0 bases, with 10 bases between them.

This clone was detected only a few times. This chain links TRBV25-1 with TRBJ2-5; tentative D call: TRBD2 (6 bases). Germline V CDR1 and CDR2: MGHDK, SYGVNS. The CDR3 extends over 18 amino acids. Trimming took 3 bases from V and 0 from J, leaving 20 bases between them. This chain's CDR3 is CASSERAGGPYDQETQYF. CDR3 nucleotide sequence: TGTGCCAGCAGTGAGCGGGCCGGGGGACCGTACGACCAAGAGACCCAGTACTTC.

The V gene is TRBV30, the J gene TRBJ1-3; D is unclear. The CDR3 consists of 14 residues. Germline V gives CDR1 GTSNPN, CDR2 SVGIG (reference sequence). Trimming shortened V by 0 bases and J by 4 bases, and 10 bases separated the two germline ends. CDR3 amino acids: CAWSVGSRGNTIYF. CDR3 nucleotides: TGTGCCTGGAGTGTAGGTTCGAGGGGAAACACCATATATTTT.

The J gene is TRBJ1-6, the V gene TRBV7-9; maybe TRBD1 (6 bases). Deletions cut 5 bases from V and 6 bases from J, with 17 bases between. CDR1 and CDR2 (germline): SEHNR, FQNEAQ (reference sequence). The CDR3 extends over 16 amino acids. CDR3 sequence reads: CASSQHQGLGNSPLHF. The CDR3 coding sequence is TGTGCCAGCAGCCAGCATCAGGGGTTGGGTAATTCACCCCTCCACTTT.

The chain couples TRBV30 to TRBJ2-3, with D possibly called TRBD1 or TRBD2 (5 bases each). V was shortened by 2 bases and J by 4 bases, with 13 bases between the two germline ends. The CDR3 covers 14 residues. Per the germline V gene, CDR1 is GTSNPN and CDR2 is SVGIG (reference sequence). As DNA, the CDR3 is TGTGCCTGGAGTAGACAGCGAGGGTCAGATACGCAGTATTTT. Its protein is CAWSRQRGSDTQYF. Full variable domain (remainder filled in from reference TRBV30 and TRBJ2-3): SQTIHQWPATLVQPVGSPLSLECTVEGTSNPNLYWYRQAAGRGLQLLFYSVGIGQISSEVPQNLSASRPQDRQFILSSKKLLLSDSGFYLCAWSRQRGSDTQYFGPGTRLTVL.

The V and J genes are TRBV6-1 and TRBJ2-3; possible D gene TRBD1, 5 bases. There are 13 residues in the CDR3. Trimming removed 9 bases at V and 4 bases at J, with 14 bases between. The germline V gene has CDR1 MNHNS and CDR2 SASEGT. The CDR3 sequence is CASGADISDTQYF. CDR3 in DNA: TGTGCCAGTGGGGCCGATATTTCAGATACGCAGTATTTT.

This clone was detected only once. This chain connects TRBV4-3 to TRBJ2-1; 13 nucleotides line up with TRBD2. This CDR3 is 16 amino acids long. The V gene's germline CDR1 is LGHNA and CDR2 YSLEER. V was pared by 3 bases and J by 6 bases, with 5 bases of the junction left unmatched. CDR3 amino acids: CASSHRLAGGGNEQFF. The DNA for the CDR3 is TGCGCCAGCAGCCACAGACTAGCGGGAGGCGGCAATGAGCAGTTCTTC.

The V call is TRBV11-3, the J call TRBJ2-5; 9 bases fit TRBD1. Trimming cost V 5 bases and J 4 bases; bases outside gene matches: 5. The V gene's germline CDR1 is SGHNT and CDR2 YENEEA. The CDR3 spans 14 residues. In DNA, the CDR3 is TGTGCCAGCAGCCGCACAGGGGGCACAGAGACCCAGTACTTC. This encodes CASSRTGGTETQYF.

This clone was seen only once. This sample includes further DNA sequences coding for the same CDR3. The DNA for the CDR3 is TGTGCCAGCAGTCGGGGGGGCACAGATACGCAGTATTTT. It is translated as CASSRGGTDTQYF. The J gene is TRBJ2-3, the V gene TRBV6-5; TRBD2 aligns across 7 bases. The ends lost 5 bases at V and 1 base at J; junction bases unmatched: 0. The length of the CDR3 is 13 residues. CDR1 is MNHEY, CDR2 SVGAGI, per germline.

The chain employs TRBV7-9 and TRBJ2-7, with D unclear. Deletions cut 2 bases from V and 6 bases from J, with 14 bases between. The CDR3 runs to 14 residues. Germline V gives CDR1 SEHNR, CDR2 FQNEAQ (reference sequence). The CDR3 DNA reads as TGTGCCAGCAGCTTATCTCCCGGCGCTGGCGAGCAGTACTTC. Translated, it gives CASSLSPGAGEQYF.

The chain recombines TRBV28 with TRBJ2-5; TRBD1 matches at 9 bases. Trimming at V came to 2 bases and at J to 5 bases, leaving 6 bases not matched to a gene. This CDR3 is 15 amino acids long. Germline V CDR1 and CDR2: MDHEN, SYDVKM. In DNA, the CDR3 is TGTGCCAGCAGTTTAGGGGGACAGGGTGCCGAGACCCAGTACTTC. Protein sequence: CASSLGGQGAETQYF.

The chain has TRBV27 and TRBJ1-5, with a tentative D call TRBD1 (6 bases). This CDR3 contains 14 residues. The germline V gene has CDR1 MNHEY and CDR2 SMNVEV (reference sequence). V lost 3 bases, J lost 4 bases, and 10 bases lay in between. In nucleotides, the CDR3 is TGTGCCAGCAGTTTGCGGGGGCGGAATCAGCCCCAGCATTTT. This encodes CASSLRGRNQPQHF.

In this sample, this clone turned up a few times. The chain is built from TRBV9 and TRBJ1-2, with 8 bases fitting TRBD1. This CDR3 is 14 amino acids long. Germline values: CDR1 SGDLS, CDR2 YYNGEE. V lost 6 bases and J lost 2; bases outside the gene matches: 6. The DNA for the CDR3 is TGTGCCAGCACCTTAGACAGGGGAAACTATGGCTACACCTTC. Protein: CASTLDRGNYGYTF.

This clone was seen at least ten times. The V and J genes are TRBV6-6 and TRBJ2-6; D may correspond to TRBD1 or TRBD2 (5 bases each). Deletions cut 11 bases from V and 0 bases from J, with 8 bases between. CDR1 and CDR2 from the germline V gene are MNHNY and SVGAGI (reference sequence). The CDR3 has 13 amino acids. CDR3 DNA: TGTGCCGCCGGGACCTCTGGGGCCAACGTCCTGACTTTC. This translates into CAAGTSGANVLTF.

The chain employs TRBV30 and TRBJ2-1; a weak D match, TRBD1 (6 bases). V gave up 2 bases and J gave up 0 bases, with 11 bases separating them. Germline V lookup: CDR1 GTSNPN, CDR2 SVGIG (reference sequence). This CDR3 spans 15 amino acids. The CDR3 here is CAWSKDRHSYNEQFF. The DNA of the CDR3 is TGTGCCTGGAGTAAAGACAGGCACTCCTACAATGAGCAGTTCTTC.

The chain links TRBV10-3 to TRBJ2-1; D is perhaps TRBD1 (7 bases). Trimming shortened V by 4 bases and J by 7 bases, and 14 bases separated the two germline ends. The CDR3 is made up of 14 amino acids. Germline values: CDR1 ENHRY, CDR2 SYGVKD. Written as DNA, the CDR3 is TGTGCCATCAGTGGGCATGCGGGACAGAATGAGCAGTTCTTC. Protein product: CAISGHAGQNEQFF.

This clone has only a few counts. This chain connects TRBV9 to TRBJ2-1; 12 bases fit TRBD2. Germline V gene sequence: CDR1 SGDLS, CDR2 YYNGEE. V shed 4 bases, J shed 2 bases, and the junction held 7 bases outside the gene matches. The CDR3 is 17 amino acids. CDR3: CASSPSSGRGAYNEQFF. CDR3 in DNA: TGTGCCAGCAGCCCCTCTAGCGGGAGGGGGGCCTACAATGAGCAGTTCTTC.